The rows below give T cell receptor beta chains drawn from one sample of a study of blood T cell repertoires in COVID-19. Sequenced by immunoSEQ multiplex PCR; TCRdb stores in-frame clones only, minus some. Found here are 250,000 to 300,000 clones, around 86% of them singletons; the top ten hold 1.5%. Material: peripheral blood. These receptors came from a woman in her thirties or forties who had recovered from COVID-19. Both conserved end residues are part of each CDR3. Each record gives: D gene, J gene, clone size, V gene, CDR3 protein, CDR3 DNA. The D gene is left open where the match is weak. The size of a clone is reported for some rows only, either as once, few or many, or as a class for expanded clones.

d_gene: TRBD1
j_gene: TRBJ1-5
abundance: -
v_gene: TRBV12-5
CDR3aa: CASGLVGGQGNQPQHF
CDR3nt: TGTGCTAGTGGTTTGGTGGGGGGACAGGGTAATCAGCCCCAGCATTTT

d_gene: TRBD1
j_gene: TRBJ2-1
abundance: -
v_gene: TRBV27
CDR3aa: CASSLRVGGEGEQFF
CDR3nt: TGTGCCAGCAGTTTACGTGTAGGGGGCGAGGGTGAGCAGTTCTTC

d_gene: -
j_gene: TRBJ1-5
abundance: -
v_gene: TRBV6-5
CDR3aa: CASSYGGGQNQPQHF
CDR3nt: TGTGCCAGCAGTTATGGCGGGGGGCAGAATCAGCCCCAGCATTTT

d_gene: TRBD2
j_gene: TRBJ2-1
abundance: -
v_gene: TRBV19
CDR3aa: CASRGGRVEQFF
CDR3nt: TGTGCCAGCCGGGGGGGGAGGGTTGAGCAGTTCTTC

d_gene: -
j_gene: TRBJ1-2
abundance: -
v_gene: TRBV7-2
CDR3aa: CASSLRSSYGYTF
CDR3nt: TGTGCCAGCAGCTTACGGAGCAGCTATGGCTACACCTTC

d_gene: -
j_gene: TRBJ2-1
abundance: once
v_gene: TRBV12-5
CDR3aa: CASGLVGRRLWGENEQFF
CDR3nt: TGTGCTAGTGGTTTGGTAGGAAGGCGCCTTTGGGGAGAAAATGAGCAGTTCTTC

d_gene: -
j_gene: TRBJ1-2
abundance: -
v_gene: TRBV7-9
CDR3aa: CASSLVGRGYTF
CDR3nt: TGTGCCAGCAGCTTAGTGGGGCGAGGCTACACCTTC

d_gene: -
j_gene: TRBJ1-1
abundance: -
v_gene: TRBV12-2
CDR3aa: CASRLSKTPEAFF
CDR3nt: TGTGCAAGTCGCTTATCAAAGACTCCTGAAGCTTTCTTT

d_gene: TRBD2
j_gene: TRBJ2-1
abundance: -
v_gene: TRBV10-2
CDR3aa: CASRGGYNEQFF
CDR3nt: TGCGCCAGCCGGGGGGGTTACAATGAGCAGTTCTTC

d_gene: -
j_gene: TRBJ2-2
abundance: -
v_gene: TRBV30
CDR3aa: CAWTVRYTGELFF
CDR3nt: TGTGCCTGGACCGTCAGATACACCGGGGAGCTGTTTTTT